The 18 T cell receptor beta chains in this list originate from one sample, sequenced in a study of T cells after yellow fever vaccination. Each CDR3 protein gets one entry after TCRdb re-called the 5' RACE reads with MiXCR. The table has roughly 150,000 distinct CDR3 sequences, about 7% seen once. This specimen consisted of CD4+ T cells sorted from PBMCs, obtained less than 6 days after the first yellow fever vaccination. These receptors came from a man between 18 and 35 years old who received the YFV17D yellow fever vaccine.

The chain uses TRBV5-6 and TRBJ1-3; D not resolved. This CDR3 contains 18 residues. The germline CDR1 and CDR2 sequences are SGHDT and YYEEEE. Trimming took off 1 base at V and 0 bases at J, with 17 bases between the two ends. The CDR3: CASSLLGRSGSSGNTIYF. The DNA for the CDR3 is TGTGCCAGCAGCTTGCTCGGCCGTTCGGGGAGCTCTGGAAACACCATATATTTT.

The table lists this clonotype with many counts. The rearrangement joins TRBV7-6 to TRBJ2-5; D is perhaps TRBD1 (5 bases). This CDR3 has 14 amino acids. CDR1 SGHVS and CDR2 FNYEAQ come from the germline V gene. Trimming stripped 2 bases from V and 1 base from J, with 8 bases between. This CDR3 reads CASSLWGSQETQYF. The CDR3 nucleotides read TGTGCCAGCAGCTTATGGGGCAGCCAAGAGACCCAGTACTTC.

This clonotype was found a few times. The CDR3 DNA is TGTGCCATCAGTGAGCTCCCAGGGAAACAGCCCCAGCATTTT. This codes for CAISELPGKQPQHF. The V call is TRBV10-3, the J call TRBJ1-5; D is perhaps TRBD1 (5 bases). Germline CDR1 ENHRY, CDR2 SYGVKD. The CDR3 extends over 14 amino acids. V lost 2 bases and J 7 bases, leaving 12 bases between the germline ends.

This clonotype was counted at least ten times. The chain links TRBV29-1 to TRBJ2-7; possibly TRBD1 or TRBD2 for D (5 bases each). The CDR3 runs to 18 residues. The germline V and J ends were trimmed by 4 bases and 3 bases, with 28 bases remaining between them. Germline CDR1 and CDR2: SQVTM and ANQGSEA. CDR3: CSVVDVGNTRGSYYEQYF. The DNA of the CDR3 is TGCAGCGTTGTGGATGTGGGAAATACTAGGGGCAGCTACTACGAGCAGTACTTC.

Ten or more counts support this clonotype. The chain is built from TRBV7-2 and TRBJ2-5, with D hard to call. The CDR3 length is 13 residues. Between the trimmed V and J ends, which lost 2 bases and 3 bases, there was a span of 7 bases. Germline V gives CDR1 SGHTA, CDR2 FQGNSA. Here the CDR3 reads CASSLRPKETQYF. The CDR3 region has the DNA TGTGCCAGCAGCTTAAGGCCTAAAGAGACCCAGTACTTC. Combining the CDR3 with reference TRBV7-2 and TRBJ2-5 gives the whole variable domain GAGVSQSPSNKVTEKGKDVELRCDPISGHTALYWYRQSLGQGLEFLIYFQGNSAPDKSGLPSDRFSAERTGGSVSTLTIQRTQQEDSAVYLCASSLRPKETQYFGPGTRLLVL.

The V call is TRBV7-9, the J call TRBJ2-1; the match to TRBD1 covers 8 bases. Looked up from germline, CDR1 is SEHNR and CDR2 is FQNEAQ (reference sequence). With 5 bases clipped from V and 7 bases from J, the junction kept 4 bases outside the gene matches. This CDR3 has 13 residues. The CDR3 region is CASSDRGGNEQFF. The CDR3 DNA reads TGTGCCAGCAGCGACAGGGGTGGGAATGAGCAGTTCTTC.

This clonotype was seen many times. V is TRBV7-9 and J is TRBJ2-3; TRBD2 matches 9 bases. Germline loops: CDR1 SEHNR, CDR2 FQNEAQ (reference sequence). The CDR3 sequence is 17 residues long. V gave up 2 bases and J gave up 2 bases; unmatched junction bases: 8. CDR3 bases: TGTGCCAGCAGCTTACCCCGGGCTAGCGGGGACACAGATACGCAGTATTTT. Its protein is CASSLPRASGDTDTQYF.

This clonotype was recorded at least ten times. The chain joins TRBV4-2 to TRBJ2-5, with D tentatively TRBD2 (6 bases). V was trimmed by 2 bases and J by 2 bases, leaving 9 bases between them. The CDR3 runs to 14 residues. Per germline, CDR1 LGHNA and CDR2 YNFKEQ. Written as DNA, the CDR3 is TGTGCCAGCAGCCAACCCGGGACTCAAGAGACCCAGTACTTC. Residues: CASSQPGTQETQYF.

This clonotype turned up a few times. The chain has TRBV7-2 and TRBJ2-7, with TRBD1 identical over 10 bases. J lost 7 bases, V lost 6 bases, and 6 bases had no gene match. Germline lookup yields CDR1 SGHTA and CDR2 FQGNSA. This CDR3 region has 13 residues. The DNA for the CDR3 is TGTGCCAGCAGGGGGACAGGGGCCAGAGAGCAGTACTTC. Its translation: CASRGTGAREQYF.

This clonotype has a count of ten or more. The rearrangement joins TRBV7-2 to TRBJ2-2, with TRBD2 matching over 8 bases. With 8 bases clipped from V and 5 bases from J, the junction kept 13 bases outside the gene matches. CDR1 and CDR2 (germline): SGHTA, FQGNSA. The CDR3 sequence is 16 residues long. The CDR3 nucleotides are TGTGCCAGCTTGTCCCAGGCGGGGGGTGAAACCGGGGAGCTGTTTTTT. Amino acids: CASLSQAGGETGELFF.

The sample holds many counts of this clonotype. The genes are TRBV7-2 and TRBJ2-2; D gene uncertain. Germline V gene sequence: CDR1 SGHTA, CDR2 FQGNSA. Trimming removed 1 base at V and 5 bases at J, with 8 bases between. The CDR3 extends over 14 amino acids. In nucleotides, the CDR3 is TGTGCCAGCAGCTTAGACTCGGCTACCGGGGAGCTGTTTTTT. As protein: CASSLDSATGELFF.

This clonotype was seen repeatedly, ten times or more. The chain links TRBV5-1 to TRBJ1-2; D possibly corresponds to TRBD1 (5 bases). Germline CDR1 and CDR2: SGHRS and YFSETQ. This CDR3 has 14 residues. With 7 bases removed from V and 3 bases from J, the gap between germline ends came to 16 bases. The CDR3 sequence: CASRLQVWDYGYTF. The DNA of the CDR3 is TGCGCCAGCCGCCTACAGGTTTGGGACTATGGCTACACCTTC.

This clonotype was observed at least ten times. V gene TRBV7-9 combines with J gene TRBJ1-2; tentative D call: TRBD1 (6 bases). Trimming cost V 5 bases and J 2 bases, with 9 bases left between them. This CDR3 comprises 13 residues. The V gene's germline CDR1 is SEHNR and CDR2 FQNEAQ (reference sequence). The CDR3 reads CASSNGQNYGYTF. CDR3 coding DNA: TGTGCCAGCAGCAATGGACAGAACTATGGCTACACCTTC.

This clonotype was observed a handful of times. V and J are TRBV6-2 or TRBV6-3 and TRBJ2-7; D remains ambiguous. V dropped 4 bases and J dropped 3 bases, with 10 bases sitting between them. This CDR3 is 13 amino acids long. Germline CDR1 MNHEY, CDR2 SVGEGT. The chain's CDR3 is CASSWAGRYEQYF. Written as DNA, the CDR3 is TGTGCCAGCAGTTGGGCCGGCCGCTACGAGCAGTACTTC.

This clonotype was picked up a small number of times. CDR3 region: CASSQVERETQYF. The CDR3 nucleotides read TGTGCCAGCAGCCAAGTAGAGCGAGAGACCCAGTACTTC. V gene TRBV3-1 combines with J gene TRBJ2-5; no reliable D call. V lost 1 base to trimming and J lost 4 bases, with 7 bases between them. CDR3 size: 13 residues. Germline CDR1 is LGHDT and CDR2 is YNNKEL (reference sequence).

This clonotype was counted a few times. The chain uses TRBV2 and TRBJ1-1; TRBD1 is a possible D gene (6 bases). V dropped 2 bases and J dropped 4 bases, with 11 bases sitting between them. The germline V gene encodes CDR1 SNHLY and CDR2 FYNNEI. The CDR3 loop spans 14 amino acids. In DNA form, the CDR3 reads TGTGCCAGCAGTGAAATGGGACAAGGCACTGAAGCTTTCTTT. It encodes CASSEMGQGTEAFF.

This clonotype has a count of ten or more. V and J are TRBV25-1 and TRBJ2-1; D ambiguous. The ends were cut back, 5 bases at V and 8 bases at J, with 16 bases in the middle. The CDR3 length is 14 residues. Per germline, CDR1 MGHDK and CDR2 SYGVNS. The CDR3 sequence: CASSFVGLYDEQFF. In DNA form, the CDR3 reads TGTGCCAGCAGTTTTGTGGGGTTATACGATGAGCAGTTCTTC. The whole variable domain, filled in from reference TRBV25-1 and TRBJ2-1, reads EADIYQTPRYLVIGTGKKITLECSQTMGHDKMYWYQQDPGMELHLIHYSYGVNSTEKGDLSSESTVSRIRTEHFPLTLESARPSHTSQYLCASSFVGLYDEQFFGPGTRLTVL.

In its sample, this clonotype was seen many times. The chain employs TRBV7-2 and TRBJ2-3; 7 nucleotides agree with TRBD2. Germline V CDR1 and CDR2: SGHTA, FQGNSA. V lost 3 bases, J lost 5 bases, and 2 bases stayed unmatched. CDR3 length: 13 residues. The CDR3 DNA sequence: TGTGCCAGCAGCTTTGGGGGGGGAGATACGCAGTATTTT. It codes for CASSFGGGDTQYF.